This TCR beta chain was captured in a study of blood T cell repertoires in COVID-19. Study-level background: Collection of acute and convalescent COVID-19 samples took place in the United States, Italy and Spain. In each case, the material was cDNA or gDNA derived from T cells, B-cell-depleted T cells, or PBMCs.

Authors' processing steps: Estimation of nucleated cell counts was performed using reference gene primer amplification. The method was immunoSEQ multiplex PCR; TCRdb's version includes in-frame clones alone and lacks a portion of them. V and J calls and clone size are copied from that table; D and trimming were computed from the DNA. The data show fewer than 250,000 clones, around four fifths seen once. In regard to this clone: Within the sample, other DNA sequences also encode this same CDR3.

Looked up from germline, CDR1 is KGHSH and CDR2 is LQKENI. Trimming pared 0 bases from V and 2 bases from J, leaving 8 bases between. The CDR3 extends over 15 amino acids. The source of this sequence is a woman in her forties or fifties with acute or convalescent COVID-19. This rearrangement joins TRBV18 to TRBJ1-5; tentatively, D is TRBD1 (5 bases). Sequenced material: peripheral blood. DNA of the CDR3: TGTGCCAGCTCACCACCGGGAGGGGGCAATCAGCCCCAGCATTTT. Its translation: CASSPPGGGNQPQHF.